This T cell receptor (beta chain) comes out of a study of T cell changes during pregnancy in multiple sclerosis. V lost 11 bases and J lost 0; bases outside the gene matches: 7. Germline V lookup: CDR1 MNHEY, CDR2 SVGAGI. The CDR3 consists of 14 residues. Method: immunoSEQ multiplex PCR; TCRdb's copy keeps in-frame clones and lacks some. The sample consists of under 55,000 clones, more than 90% of them appearing once. V and J are TRBV6-5 and TRBJ2-1; 7 bases align to TRBD2. Source: CD4+ T cells from peripheral blood mononuclear cells, taken before pregnancy. This TCR came from a female donor with multiple sclerosis, enrolled in a pregnancy study. CDR3 protein: CAAGLAASYNEQFF. In DNA, the CDR3 is TGTGCCGCGGGGCTAGCGGCCTCCTACAATGAGCAGTTCTTC.